These T cell receptor beta chains were read from a single sample in a study of siplizumab effects on memory and regulatory T cells. Here immunoSEQ multiplex PCR was the method, and the copy in TCRdb shows in-frame clones only, minus some. In the table there are over 85,000 clones, approximately 93% of which are singletons. Sample: non-Treg CD4+ T cells sorted from blood. All receptors come from a human donor in good health. The CDR3 runs from the conserved cysteine through the conserved F or W. Fields, in order: V gene, D gene, clone size, J gene, CDR3 protein, CDR3 DNA. D genes are given only for firm matches. The size field is filled for only some rows; it gives once, few, many or a size class.

TRBV5-4	TRBD2	.	TRBJ2-1	CASSPRTSGRSNEQFF	TGTGCCAGCAGCCCAAGGACTAGCGGGAGGTCCAATGAGCAGTTCTTC
TRBV7-9	.	.	TRBJ2-5	CAIEGRETKYF	TGTGCCATCGAAGGGAGAGAGACCAAGTACTTC
TRBV19	TRBD1	.	TRBJ2-2	CASSARTGLDTGELFF	TGTGCCAGTAGTGCCCGGACAGGGTTGGACACCGGGGAGCTGTTTTTT
TRBV11-3	TRBD1	.	TRBJ1-1	CASSLDGTGLTEAFF	TGTGCCAGCAGCTTAGACGGGACAGGGTTGACTGAAGCTTTCTTT
TRBV18	.	.	TRBJ1-4	CASSPAGRTNEKLFF	TGTGCCAGCTCACCCGCAGGGAGAACTAATGAAAAACTGTTTTTT
TRBV19	TRBD2	.	TRBJ2-1	CASTPGLANNEQFF	TGTGCCAGTACCCCGGGACTAGCGAACAATGAGCAGTTCTTC
TRBV10-3	TRBD1	few	TRBJ2-1	CAIRGDRGYYNEQFF	TGTGCCATCAGGGGTGACAGGGGATACTACAATGAGCAGTTCTTC
TRBV6-5	.	.	TRBJ2-2	CAILTANTGELFF	TGTGCCATCCTGACAGCGAACACCGGGGAGCTGTTTTTT
TRBV30	TRBD1	.	TRBJ2-7	CALTGNYEQYF	TGTGCCTTGACAGGGAATTACGAGCAGTACTTC
TRBV30	TRBD2	once	TRBJ2-2	CAWRGSSGSTGELFF	TGTGCCTGGAGAGGAAGTAGCGGGAGCACCGGGGAGCTGTTTTTT
TRBV7-2	.	.	TRBJ2-7	CASSLRKVYEQYF	TGTGCCAGCAGCTTGCGGAAGGTCTACGAGCAGTACTTC
TRBV19	.	.	TRBJ2-1	CASTGGGGEQFF	TGTGCCAGTACCGGGGGTGGCGGTGAGCAGTTCTTC
TRBV11-1	.	.	TRBJ2-3	CASSPGGHFTDTQYF	TGTGCCAGCAGCCCCGGGGGTCATTTCACAGATACGCAGTATTTT
TRBV2	TRBD1	.	TRBJ1-1	CASRDLTGGSFRAFF	TGTGCCAGCAGGGACCTGACAGGGGGCTCTTTCCGGGCTTTCTTT
TRBV5-4	TRBD1	.	TRBJ1-4	CASRAGTGANEKLFF	TGTGCCAGCAGGGCCGGGACAGGGGCTAATGAAAAACTGTTTTTT
TRBV25-1	.	.	TRBJ1-6	CASSGYNSPLHF	TGTGCCAGCAGTGGATATAATTCACCCCTCCACTTT
TRBV2	TRBD1	.	TRBJ2-7	CASSVTGVSYEQYF	TGTGCCAGCAGTGTGACAGGGGTGTCCTACGAGCAGTACTTC
TRBV30	TRBD1	.	TRBJ1-1	CAWSTGGANTEAFF	TGTGCCTGGAGTACAGGGGGCGCGAACACTGAAGCTTTCTTT
TRBV19	.	.	TRBJ2-7	CASSMFWSKGYEQYF	TGTGCCAGTAGTATGTTCTGGTCCAAGGGCTACGAGCAGTACTTC
TRBV5-1	TRBD1	.	TRBJ2-1	CASSLAGQGGDEQFF	TGCGCCAGCAGCTTGGCGGGACAGGGGGGAGATGAGCAGTTCTTC
TRBV11-3	.	.	TRBJ2-6	CASSSTLSSGANVLTF	TGTGCCAGCAGCTCTACTCTAAGCTCTGGGGCCAACGTCCTGACTTTC
TRBV4-2	.	.	TRBJ2-7	CASSQVSRLGKSEQYF	TGTGCCAGCAGCCAGGTCTCCCGTTTGGGGAAGAGCGAGCAGTACTTC
TRBV27	.	once	TRBJ2-1	CASSLRVYNEQFF	TGTGCCAGCAGTTTAAGAGTGTACAATGAGCAGTTCTTC
TRBV9	TRBD1	once	TRBJ2-7	CASSAAGGGYEQYF	TGTGCCAGCAGCGCAGCAGGGGGCGGGTACGAGCAGTACTTC
TRBV2	TRBD1	.	TRBJ2-1	CASSIRGHNEQFF	TGTGCCAGCAGTATTAGGGGGCACAATGAGCAGTTCTTC
TRBV6-5	TRBD1	.	TRBJ2-7	CASSSPGTGTYEQYF	TGTGCCAGCAGTTCCCCCGGGACAGGGACCTACGAGCAGTACTTC
TRBV7-8	TRBD1	.	TRBJ1-1	CASSLDGQGGEAFF	TGTGCCAGCAGCTTAGACGGACAGGGCGGAGAAGCTTTCTTT
TRBV7-2	.	.	TRBJ1-1	CASSLPNMNTEAFF	TGTGCCAGCAGCTTACCGAATATGAACACTGAAGCTTTCTTT
TRBV27	.	.	TRBJ1-5	CASSVGGPGQPQHF	TGTGCCAGCAGTGTAGGGGGACCGGGTCAGCCCCAGCATTTT
TRBV5-1	.	.	TRBJ2-5	CASSLKYQETQYF	TGCGCCAGCAGCCTTAAGTACCAAGAGACCCAGTACTTC
TRBV18	.	.	TRBJ2-7	CASSPETGGYEQYF	TGTGCCAGCTCACCTGAGACAGGAGGCTACGAGCAGTACTTC
TRBV5-1	.	.	TRBJ2-7	CASSLGQFSYEQYF	TGCGCCAGCAGCTTGGGTCAGTTCTCCTACGAGCAGTACTTC
TRBV27	TRBD2	.	TRBJ2-1	CASSLLGTTDNEQFF	TGTGCCAGCAGTTTACTGGGGACTACCGACAATGAGCAGTTCTTC
TRBV7-9	.	.	TRBJ2-1	CASRESNEQFF	TGTGCCAGCAGAGAATCCAATGAGCAGTTCTTC
TRBV30	.	once	TRBJ1-4	CACDLTTTNEKLFF	TGTGCCTGTGATCTGACAACAACTAATGAAAAACTGTTTTTT
TRBV6-5	TRBD2	.	TRBJ2-5	CASKSRLAGGETQYF	TGTGCCAGCAAGAGTAGGCTAGCGGGGGGGGAGACCCAGTACTTC
TRBV10-1	.	once	TRBJ1-1	CASSDGRKNTEAFF	TGCGCCAGCAGTGATGGCAGGAAGAACACTGAAGCTTTCTTT
TRBV7-3	.	few	TRBJ2-1	CASRKNVGQRDNEQFF	TGTGCCAGCAGAAAAAACGTAGGACAGCGGGACAATGAGCAGTTCTTC